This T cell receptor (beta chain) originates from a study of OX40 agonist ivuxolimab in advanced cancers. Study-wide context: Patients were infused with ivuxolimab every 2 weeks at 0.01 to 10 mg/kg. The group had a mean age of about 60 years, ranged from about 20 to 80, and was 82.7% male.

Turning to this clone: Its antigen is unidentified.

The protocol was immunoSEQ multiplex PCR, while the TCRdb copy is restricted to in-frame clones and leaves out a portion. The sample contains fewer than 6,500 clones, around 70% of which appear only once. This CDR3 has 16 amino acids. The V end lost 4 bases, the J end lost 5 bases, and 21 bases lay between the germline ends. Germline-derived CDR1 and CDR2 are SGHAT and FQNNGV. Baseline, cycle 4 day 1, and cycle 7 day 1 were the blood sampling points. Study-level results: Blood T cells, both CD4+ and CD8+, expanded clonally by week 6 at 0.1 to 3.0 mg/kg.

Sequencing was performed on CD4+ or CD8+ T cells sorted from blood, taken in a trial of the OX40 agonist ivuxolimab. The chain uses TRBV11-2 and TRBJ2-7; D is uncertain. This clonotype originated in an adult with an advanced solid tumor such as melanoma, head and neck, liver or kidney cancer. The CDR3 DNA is TGTGCCAGCAGCTGGGGTAGACAAAGGGCGCCAGACGAGCAGTACTTC. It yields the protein CASSWGRQRAPDEQYF.